The 3 T cell receptor beta chains listed next were all sequenced from one sample in a study of T cell responses to AZD1222 COVID-19 vaccine. Clones were read by immunoSEQ multiplex PCR, and TCRdb kept only the in-frame ones, dropping some. The sample records about 150,000 clones, about nine tenths being singletons. This specimen was peripheral blood, taken after recovery from COVID-19. These receptors came from an adult who had recovered from COVID-19.

The rearrangement links TRBV7-9 to TRBJ2-2; D is unclear. Trimming removed 5 bases at V and 6 bases at J, with 7 bases between. CDR3 length equals 12 residues. Germline lookup yields CDR1 SEHNR and CDR2 FQNEAQ (reference sequence). The CDR3 sequence is CASSPNAGELFF. CDR3 in DNA: TGTGCCAGCAGCCCTAACGCCGGGGAGCTGTTTTTT.

The chain joins TRBV29-1 to TRBJ2-2; 8 nucleotides match TRBD2. The CDR3 sequence is 15 residues long. J lost 0 bases, V lost 5 bases, and 5 bases had no gene match. Germline V CDR1 and CDR2: SQVTM, ANQGSEA. The CDR3 spells CSVRLAPANTGELFF. In DNA, the CDR3 is TGCAGCGTTAGACTAGCGCCCGCGAACACCGGGGAGCTGTTTTTT.

The chain joins TRBV9 to TRBJ1-1, with D uncertain. The length of the CDR3 is 16 residues. Germline lookup yields CDR1 SGDLS and CDR2 YYNGEE. V shed 0 bases and J shed 4 bases, with 16 bases lying between them. The CDR3 coding sequence is TGTGCCAGCAGCGTAGATGGTGAGGGTTCGGCCACTGAAGCTTTCTTT. This gives the protein CASSVDGEGSATEAFF.